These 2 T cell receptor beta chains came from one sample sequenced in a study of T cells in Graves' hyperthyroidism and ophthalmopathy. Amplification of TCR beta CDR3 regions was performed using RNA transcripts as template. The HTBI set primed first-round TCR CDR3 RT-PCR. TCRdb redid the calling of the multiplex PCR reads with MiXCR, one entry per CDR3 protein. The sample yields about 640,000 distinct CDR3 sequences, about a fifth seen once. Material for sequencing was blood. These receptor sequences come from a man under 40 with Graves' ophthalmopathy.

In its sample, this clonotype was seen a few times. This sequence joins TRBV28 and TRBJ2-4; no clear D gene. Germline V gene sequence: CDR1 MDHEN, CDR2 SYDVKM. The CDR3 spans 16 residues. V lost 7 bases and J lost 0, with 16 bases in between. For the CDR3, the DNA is TGTGCCAGCACCCCGAGAGACGGGCTAGCCAAAAACATTCAGTACTTC. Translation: CASTPRDGLAKNIQYF. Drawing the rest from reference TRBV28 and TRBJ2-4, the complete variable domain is DVKVTQSSRYLVKRTGEKVFLECVQDMDHENMFWYRQDPGLGLRLIYFSYDVKMKEKGDIPEGYSVSREKKERFSLILESASTNQTSMYLCASTPRDGLAKNIQYFGAGTRLSVL.

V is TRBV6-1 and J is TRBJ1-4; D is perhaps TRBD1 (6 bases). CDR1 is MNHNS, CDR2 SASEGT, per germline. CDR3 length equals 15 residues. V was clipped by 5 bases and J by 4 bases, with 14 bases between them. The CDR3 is CASSPRGAGNEKLFF. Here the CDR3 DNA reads TGTGCCAGCAGTCCTAGGGGGGCTGGTAATGAAAAACTGTTTTTT.